This T cell receptor beta chain was observed in a study of graft-versus-host responses after intestinal transplantation. As for the study in general: Among the recipients, transplants were multivisceral, liver-intestinal, or isolated intestinal.

The length of the CDR3 is 15 residues. V was trimmed by 0 bases and J by 6 bases, leaving 15 bases between them. From germline, CDR1 is GTSNPN and CDR2 SVGIG (reference sequence). About this clone: Antigen specificity is unknown.

This table comes from immunoSEQ multiplex PCR, and its TCRdb copy is limited to in-frame clones, with some not included. The sample has fewer than 110,000 clones, under 95% seen once. The input for sequencing was unstimulated CD8+ T cells sorted from spleen or lymph node cells, taken before intestinal transplant. This clonotype originated in a human donor who received an intestinal transplant. The V and J genes are TRBV30 and TRBJ2-1; no reliable D call. CDR3 nucleotides: TGTGCCTGGAGTGTTGGCATGCACCCCTTCAATGAGCAGTTCTTC. Its protein product is CAWSVGMHPFNEQFF.